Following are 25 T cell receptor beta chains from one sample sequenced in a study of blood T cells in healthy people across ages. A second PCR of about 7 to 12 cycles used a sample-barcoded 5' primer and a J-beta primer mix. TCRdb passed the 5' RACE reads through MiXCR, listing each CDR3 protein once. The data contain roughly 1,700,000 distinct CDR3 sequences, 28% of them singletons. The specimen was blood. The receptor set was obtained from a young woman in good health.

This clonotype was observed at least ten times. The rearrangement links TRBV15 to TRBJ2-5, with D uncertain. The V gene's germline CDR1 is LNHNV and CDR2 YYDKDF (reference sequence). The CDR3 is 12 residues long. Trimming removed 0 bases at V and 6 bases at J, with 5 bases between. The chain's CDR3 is CATSRDKKTQYF. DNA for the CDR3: TGTGCCACCAGCAGAGATAAGAAGACCCAGTACTTC.

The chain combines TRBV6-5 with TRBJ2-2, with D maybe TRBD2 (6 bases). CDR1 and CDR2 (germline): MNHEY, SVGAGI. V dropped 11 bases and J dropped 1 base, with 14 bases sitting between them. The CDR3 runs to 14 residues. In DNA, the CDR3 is TGTGCCGGCGGGATAAGTGGGAACACCGGGGAGCTGTTTTTT. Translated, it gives CAGGISGNTGELFF.

CDR3 sequence: CASSVAMSSGETQYF. For the CDR3, the DNA is TGTGCCAGCAGCGTAGCTATGAGTAGCGGGGAGACCCAGTACTTC. The chain joins TRBV9 to TRBJ2-5; 7 bases are shared with TRBD2. Germline assignment: CDR1 SGDLS and CDR2 YYNGEE. Losses at the gene ends were 0 bases for V and 5 bases for J; bases not matched to a gene: 7. This CDR3 region has 15 residues.

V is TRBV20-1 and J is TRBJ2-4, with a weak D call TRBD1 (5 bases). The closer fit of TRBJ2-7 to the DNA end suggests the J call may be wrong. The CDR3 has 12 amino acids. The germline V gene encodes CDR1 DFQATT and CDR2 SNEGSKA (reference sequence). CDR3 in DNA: TGCAGTGCTCGACAGTATACCTACGAGCAGTACTTC. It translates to CSARQYTYEQYF.

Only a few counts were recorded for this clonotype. CDR3 in amino acids: CSATRGAQETQYF. The CDR3 DNA reads TGCAGTGCAACGAGGGGAGCACAAGAGACCCAGTACTTC. This chain joins TRBV20-1 and TRBJ2-5; tentatively, D is TRBD1 or TRBD2 (5 bases each). From germline, CDR1 is DFQATT and CDR2 SNEGSKA (reference sequence). The CDR3 length is 13 residues. Trimming took off 6 bases at V and 2 bases at J, with 13 bases between the two ends.

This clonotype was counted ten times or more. The CDR3 sequence is CASSSGGLSSYNEQFF. CDR3 DNA: TGCGCCAGCAGCTCAGGGGGCCTAAGCTCCTACAATGAGCAGTTCTTC. This chain uses TRBV5-1 with TRBJ2-1; 8 bases are shared with TRBD1. CDR3 length equals 16 residues. V gave up 3 bases and J gave up 0 bases; unmatched junction bases: 5. CDR1 is SGHRS, CDR2 YFSETQ, per germline.

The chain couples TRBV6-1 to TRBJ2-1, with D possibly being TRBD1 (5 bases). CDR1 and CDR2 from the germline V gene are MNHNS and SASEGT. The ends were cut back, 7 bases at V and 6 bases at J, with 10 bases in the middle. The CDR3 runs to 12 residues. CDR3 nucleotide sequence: TGTGCCAGCATCAAGGGGCCCAATGAGCAGTTCTTC. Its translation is CASIKGPNEQFF.

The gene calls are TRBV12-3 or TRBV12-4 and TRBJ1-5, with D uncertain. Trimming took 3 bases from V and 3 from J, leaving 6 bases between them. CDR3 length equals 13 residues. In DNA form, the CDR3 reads TGTGCCAGCAGTTTGAAGCACAATCAGCCCCAGCATTTT. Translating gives CASSLKHNQPQHF.

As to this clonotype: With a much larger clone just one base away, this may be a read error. The CDR3 reads CAGSPRDRGTQYF. The DNA of the CDR3 is TGTGCCGGCAGCCCGAGGGACCGCGGGACCCAGTACTTC. This chain connects TRBV3-1 to TRBJ2-5; possibly TRBD1 or TRBD2 for D (5 bases each). Germline CDR1 and CDR2: LGHDT and YNNKEL (reference sequence). This CDR3 contains 13 residues.

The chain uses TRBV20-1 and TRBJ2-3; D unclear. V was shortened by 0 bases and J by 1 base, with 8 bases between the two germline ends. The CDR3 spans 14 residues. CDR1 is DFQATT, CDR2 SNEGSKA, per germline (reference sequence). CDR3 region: CSARDPLGTDTQYF. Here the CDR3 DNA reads TGCAGTGCTAGAGATCCTCTGGGCACAGATACGCAGTATTTT.

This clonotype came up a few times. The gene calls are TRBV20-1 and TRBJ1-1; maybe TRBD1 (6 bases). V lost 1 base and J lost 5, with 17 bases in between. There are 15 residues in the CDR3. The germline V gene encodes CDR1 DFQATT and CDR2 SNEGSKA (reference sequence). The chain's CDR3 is CSARVSGASRTEAFF. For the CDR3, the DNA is TGCAGTGCTAGAGTCTCAGGGGCCTCACGTACTGAAGCTTTCTTT.

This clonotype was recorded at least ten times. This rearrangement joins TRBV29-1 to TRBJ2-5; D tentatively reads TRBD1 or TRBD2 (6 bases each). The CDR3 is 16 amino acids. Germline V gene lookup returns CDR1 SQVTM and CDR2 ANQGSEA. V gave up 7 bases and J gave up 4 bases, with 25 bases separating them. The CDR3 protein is CSGGAVFGQSPETQYF. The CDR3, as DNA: TGCAGCGGGGGGGCGGTATTTGGACAGTCACCAGAGACCCAGTACTTC.

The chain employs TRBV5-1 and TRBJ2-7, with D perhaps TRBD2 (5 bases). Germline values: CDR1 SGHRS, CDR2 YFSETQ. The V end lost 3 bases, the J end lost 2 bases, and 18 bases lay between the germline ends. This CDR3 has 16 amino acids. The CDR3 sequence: CASSSDVLEVAYEQYF. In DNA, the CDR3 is TGCGCCAGCAGCTCAGACGTTCTGGAGGTTGCCTACGAGCAGTACTTC.

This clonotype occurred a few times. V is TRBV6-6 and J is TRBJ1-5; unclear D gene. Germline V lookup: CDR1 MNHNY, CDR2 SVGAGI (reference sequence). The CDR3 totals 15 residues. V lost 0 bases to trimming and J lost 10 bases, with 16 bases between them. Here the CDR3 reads CASSYSEGYKGPQHF. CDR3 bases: TGTGCCAGCAGTTACTCGGAGGGCTACAAGGGTCCCCAGCATTTT.

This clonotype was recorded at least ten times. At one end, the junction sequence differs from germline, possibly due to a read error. The CDR3 here is CASIGSGANVLTF. CDR3 sequence (DNA): TGCGCCAGCATCGGTTCTGGGGCCAACGTCCTGACTTTC. The rearrangement joins TRBV12-3 or TRBV12-4 to TRBJ2-6; no definite D call. The CDR3 sequence is 13 residues long.

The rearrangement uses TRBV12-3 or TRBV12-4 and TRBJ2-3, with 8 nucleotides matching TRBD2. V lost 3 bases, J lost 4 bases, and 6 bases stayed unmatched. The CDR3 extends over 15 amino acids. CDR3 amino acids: CASSFGGGFSDTQYF. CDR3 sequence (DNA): TGTGCCAGCAGTTTTGGCGGGGGGTTCTCAGATACGCAGTATTTT.

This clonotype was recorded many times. The CDR3 nucleotides are TGTGCCAGCAGTTCCCCCCGAGACAGGGATGGAGAGACCCAGTACTTC. This gives the protein CASSSPRDRDGETQYF. The V call is TRBV27, the J call TRBJ2-5, with 7 bases that match TRBD1. Per germline, CDR1 MNHEY and CDR2 SMNVEV (reference sequence). V gave up 4 bases and J gave up 4 bases; unmatched junction bases: 12. The CDR3 spans 16 residues.

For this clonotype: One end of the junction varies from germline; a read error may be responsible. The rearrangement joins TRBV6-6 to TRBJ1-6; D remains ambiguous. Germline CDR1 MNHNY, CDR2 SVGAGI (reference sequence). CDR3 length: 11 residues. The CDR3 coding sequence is TGCGCCAGCAGTTCCCGTGTCGCCCTCCACTTT. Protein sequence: CASSSRVALHF.

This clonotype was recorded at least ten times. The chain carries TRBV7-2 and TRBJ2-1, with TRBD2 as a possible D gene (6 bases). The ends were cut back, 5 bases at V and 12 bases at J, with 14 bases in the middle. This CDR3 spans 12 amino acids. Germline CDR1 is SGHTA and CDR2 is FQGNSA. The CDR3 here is CASSRRDQRQFF. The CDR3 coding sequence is TGTGCCAGCAGCCGGAGGGACCAACGGCAGTTCTTC.

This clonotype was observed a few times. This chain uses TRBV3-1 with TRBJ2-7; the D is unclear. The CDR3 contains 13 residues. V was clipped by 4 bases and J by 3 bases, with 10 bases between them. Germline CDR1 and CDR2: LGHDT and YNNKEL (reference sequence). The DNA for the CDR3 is TGTGCCAGCAGCCCGCGGCCTAACTACGAGCAGTACTTC. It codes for CASSPRPNYEQYF.

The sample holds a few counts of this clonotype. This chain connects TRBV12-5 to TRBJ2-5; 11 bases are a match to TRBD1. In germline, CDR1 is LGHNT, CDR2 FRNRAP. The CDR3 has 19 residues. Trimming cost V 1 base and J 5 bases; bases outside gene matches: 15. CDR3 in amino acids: CASGLGDPLGQGVRETQYF. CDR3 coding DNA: TGTGCTAGTGGTTTGGGCGACCCCCTGGGACAGGGGGTTAGGGAGACCCAGTACTTC.

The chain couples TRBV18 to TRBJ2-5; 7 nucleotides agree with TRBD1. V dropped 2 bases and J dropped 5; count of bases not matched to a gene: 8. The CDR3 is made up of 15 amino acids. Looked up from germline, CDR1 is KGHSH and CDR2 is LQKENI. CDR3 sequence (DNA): TGTGCCAGCTCACCATATACCGACAGGGCGGAGACCCAGTACTTC. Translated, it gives CASSPYTDRAETQYF.

In DNA form, the CDR3 reads TGCGCCAGCAGCTTGCCCGGCAGGTTGGATGAGCAGTTCTTC. The encoded protein is CASSLPGRLDEQFF. V gene TRBV5-1 combines with J gene TRBJ2-1, with D unresolved. This CDR3 is 14 amino acids long. In germline, CDR1 is SGHRS, CDR2 YFSETQ. V gave up 1 base and J gave up 8 bases, with 13 bases separating them.

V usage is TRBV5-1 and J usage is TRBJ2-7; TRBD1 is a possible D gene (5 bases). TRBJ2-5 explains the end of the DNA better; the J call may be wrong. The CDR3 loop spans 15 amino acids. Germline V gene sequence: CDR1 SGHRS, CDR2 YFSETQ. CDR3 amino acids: CASSPAVGQQETQYF. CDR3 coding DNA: TGCGCCAGCAGCCCGGCGGTGGGGCAGCAGGAGACCCAGTACTTC.

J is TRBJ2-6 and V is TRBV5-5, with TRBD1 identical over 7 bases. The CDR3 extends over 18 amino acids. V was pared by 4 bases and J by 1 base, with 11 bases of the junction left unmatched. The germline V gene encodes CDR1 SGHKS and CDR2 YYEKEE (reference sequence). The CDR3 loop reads CASSKGAVWESGANVLTF. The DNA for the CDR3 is TGTGCCAGCAGCAAGGGGGCTGTGTGGGAATCTGGGGCCAACGTCCTGACTTTC. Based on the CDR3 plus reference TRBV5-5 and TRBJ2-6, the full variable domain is DAGVTQSPTHLIKTRGQQVTLRCSPISGHKSVSWYQQVLGQGPQFIFQYYEKEERGRGNFPDRFSARQFPNYSSELNVNALLLGDSALYLCASSKGAVWESGANVLTFGAGSRLTVL.